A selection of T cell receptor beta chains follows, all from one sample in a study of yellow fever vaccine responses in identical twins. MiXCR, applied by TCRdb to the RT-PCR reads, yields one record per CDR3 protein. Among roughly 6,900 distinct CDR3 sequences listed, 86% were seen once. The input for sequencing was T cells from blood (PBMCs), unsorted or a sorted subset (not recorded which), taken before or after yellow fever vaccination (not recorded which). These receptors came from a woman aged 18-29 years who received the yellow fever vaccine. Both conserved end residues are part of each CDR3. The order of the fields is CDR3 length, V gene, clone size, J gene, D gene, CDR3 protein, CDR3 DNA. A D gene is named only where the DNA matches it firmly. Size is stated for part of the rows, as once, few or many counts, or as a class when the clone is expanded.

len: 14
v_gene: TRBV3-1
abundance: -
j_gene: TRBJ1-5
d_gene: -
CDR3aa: CASSPWDGGQPQHF
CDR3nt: TGTGCCAGCAGCCCGTGGGATGGGGGTCAGCCCCAGCATTTT

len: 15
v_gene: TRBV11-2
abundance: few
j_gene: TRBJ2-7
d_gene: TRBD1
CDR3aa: CASSTRDRGDYEQYF
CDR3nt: TGTGCCAGCAGCACCCGGGACAGGGGCGACTACGAGCAGTACTTC

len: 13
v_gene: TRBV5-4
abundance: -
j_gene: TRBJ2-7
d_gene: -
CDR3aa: CASSFPGFSEQYF
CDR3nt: TGTGCCAGCAGCTTTCCCGGGTTTAGCGAGCAGTACTTC

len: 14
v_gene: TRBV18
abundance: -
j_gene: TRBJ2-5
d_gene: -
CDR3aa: CASSPPVGIETQYF
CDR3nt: TGTGCCAGCTCACCACCGGTAGGGATCGAGACCCAGTACTTC

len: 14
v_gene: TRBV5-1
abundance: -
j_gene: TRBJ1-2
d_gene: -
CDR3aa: CASSLEGRNYGYTF
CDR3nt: TGCGCCAGCAGCTTGGAGGGCCGTAACTATGGCTACACCTTC

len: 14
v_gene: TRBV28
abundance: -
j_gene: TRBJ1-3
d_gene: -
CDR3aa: CASSETENGNTIYF
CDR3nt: TGTGCCAGCAGCGAGACAGAGAACGGAAACACCATATATTTT

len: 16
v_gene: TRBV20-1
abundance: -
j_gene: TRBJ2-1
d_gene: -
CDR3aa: CSARKRLQSSYNEQFF
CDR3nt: TGCAGTGCTAGAAAAAGACTGCAGAGCTCCTACAATGAGCAGTTCTTC

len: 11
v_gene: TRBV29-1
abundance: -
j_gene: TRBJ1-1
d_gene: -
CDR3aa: CSVYRGAEAFF
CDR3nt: TGCAGCGTTTACCGGGGCGCTGAAGCTTTCTTT

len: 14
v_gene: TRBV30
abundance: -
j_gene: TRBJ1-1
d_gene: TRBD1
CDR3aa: CAWRPDRGNTEAFF
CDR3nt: TGTGCCTGGAGGCCAGACAGGGGCAACACTGAAGCTTTCTTT

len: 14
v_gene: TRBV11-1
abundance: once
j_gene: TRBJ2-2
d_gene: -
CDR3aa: CASSLAGSTGDLFF
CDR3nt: TGTGCCAGCAGCCTCGCGGGAAGCACCGGGGATCTGTTTTTT

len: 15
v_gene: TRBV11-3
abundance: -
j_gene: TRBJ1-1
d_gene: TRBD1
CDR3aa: CASSLDDRDATEAFF
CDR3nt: TGTGCCAGCAGCTTAGATGACAGGGACGCGACTGAAGCTTTCTTT

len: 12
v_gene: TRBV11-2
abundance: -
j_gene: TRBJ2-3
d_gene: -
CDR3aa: CASRGSGDTQYF
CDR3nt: TGTGCCAGCAGAGGAAGCGGGGATACGCAGTATTTT

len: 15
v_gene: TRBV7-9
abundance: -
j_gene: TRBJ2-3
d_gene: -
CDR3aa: CASSFMASGTDTQYF
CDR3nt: TGTGCCAGCAGCTTCATGGCCTCGGGCACAGATACGCAGTATTTT

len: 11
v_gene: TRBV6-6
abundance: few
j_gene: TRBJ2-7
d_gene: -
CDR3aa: CASSHLSEQYF
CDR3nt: TGTGCCAGCAGTCACCTCTCCGAGCAGTACTTC

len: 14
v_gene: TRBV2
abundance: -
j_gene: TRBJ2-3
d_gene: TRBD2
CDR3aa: CASSLTSGTDTQYF
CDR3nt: TGTGCCAGCAGTTTGACTAGCGGGACAGATACGCAGTATTTT

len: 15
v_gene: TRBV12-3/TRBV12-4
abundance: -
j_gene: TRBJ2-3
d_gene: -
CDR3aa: CASTTRGAKTDMQYF
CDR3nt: TGTGCCAGCACCACCAGGGGGGCTAAGACAGATATGCAGTATTTT

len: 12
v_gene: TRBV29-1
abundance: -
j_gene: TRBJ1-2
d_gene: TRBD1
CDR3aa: CSPYRGLGGYTF
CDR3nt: TGCAGCCCCTACAGGGGGCTCGGTGGCTACACCTTC

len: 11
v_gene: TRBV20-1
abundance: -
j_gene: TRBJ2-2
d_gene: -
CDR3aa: CSARDTGELFF
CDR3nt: TGCAGTGCTAGAGACACCGGGGAGCTGTTTTTT

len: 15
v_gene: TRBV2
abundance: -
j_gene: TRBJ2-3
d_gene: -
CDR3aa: CASSEDGQPTDTQYF
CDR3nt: TGTGCCAGCAGTGAAGACGGCCAGCCCACAGATACGCAGTATTTT